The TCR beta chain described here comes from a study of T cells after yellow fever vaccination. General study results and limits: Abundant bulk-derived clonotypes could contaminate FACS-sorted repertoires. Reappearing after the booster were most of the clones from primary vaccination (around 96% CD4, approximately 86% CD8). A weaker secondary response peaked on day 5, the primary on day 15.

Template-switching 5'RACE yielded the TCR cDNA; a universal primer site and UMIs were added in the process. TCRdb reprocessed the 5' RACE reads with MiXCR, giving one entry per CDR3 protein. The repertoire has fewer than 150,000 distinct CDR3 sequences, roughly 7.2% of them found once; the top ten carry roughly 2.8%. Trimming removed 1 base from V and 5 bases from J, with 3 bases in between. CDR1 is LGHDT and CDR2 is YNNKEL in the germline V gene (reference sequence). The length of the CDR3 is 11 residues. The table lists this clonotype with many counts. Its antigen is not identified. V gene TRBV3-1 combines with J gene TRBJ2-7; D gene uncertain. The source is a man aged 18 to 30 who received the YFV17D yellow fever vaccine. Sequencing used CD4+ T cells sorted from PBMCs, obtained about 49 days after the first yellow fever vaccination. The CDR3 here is CASSQVNEQYF. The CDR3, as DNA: TGTGCCAGCAGCCAAGTCAACGAGCAGTACTTC.